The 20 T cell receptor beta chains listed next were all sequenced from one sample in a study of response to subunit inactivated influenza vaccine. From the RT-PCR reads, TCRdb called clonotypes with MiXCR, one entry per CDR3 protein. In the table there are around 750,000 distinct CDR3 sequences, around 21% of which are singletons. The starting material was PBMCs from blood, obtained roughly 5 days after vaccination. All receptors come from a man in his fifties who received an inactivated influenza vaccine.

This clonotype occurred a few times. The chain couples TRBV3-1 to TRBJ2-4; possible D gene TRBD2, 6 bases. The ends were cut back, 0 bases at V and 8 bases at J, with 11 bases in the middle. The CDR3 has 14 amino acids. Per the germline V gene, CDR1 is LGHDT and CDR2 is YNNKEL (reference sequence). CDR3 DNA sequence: TGTGCCAGCAGCCAAGATCTTTGGGGGGACATTCAGTACTTC. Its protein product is CASSQDLWGDIQYF.

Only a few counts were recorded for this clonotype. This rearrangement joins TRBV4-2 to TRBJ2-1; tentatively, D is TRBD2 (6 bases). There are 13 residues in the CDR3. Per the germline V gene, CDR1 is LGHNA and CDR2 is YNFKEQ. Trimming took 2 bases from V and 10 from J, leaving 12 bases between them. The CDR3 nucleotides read TGTGCCAGCAGCCAACGTCACGGGGGAGAGCAGTTCTTC. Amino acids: CASSQRHGGEQFF.

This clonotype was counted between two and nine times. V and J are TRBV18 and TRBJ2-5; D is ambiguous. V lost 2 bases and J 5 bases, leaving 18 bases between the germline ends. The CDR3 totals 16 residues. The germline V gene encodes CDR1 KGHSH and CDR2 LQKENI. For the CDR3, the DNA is TGTGCCAGCTCACCAGATCCTCTCTTAATCCAGGAGACCCAGTACTTC. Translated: CASSPDPLLIQETQYF.

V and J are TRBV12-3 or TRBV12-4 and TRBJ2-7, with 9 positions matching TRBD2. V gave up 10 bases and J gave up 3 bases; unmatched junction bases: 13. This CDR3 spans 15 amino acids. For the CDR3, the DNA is TGTGCCATCCGACTCCGGGCTAGCGGGAACTACGAGCAGTACTTC. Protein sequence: CAIRLRASGNYEQYF.

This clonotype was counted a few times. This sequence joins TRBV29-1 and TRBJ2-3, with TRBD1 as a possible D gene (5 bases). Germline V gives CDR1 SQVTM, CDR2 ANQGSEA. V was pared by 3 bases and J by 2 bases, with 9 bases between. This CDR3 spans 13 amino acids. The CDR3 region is CSVDQGYTDTQYF. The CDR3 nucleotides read TGCAGCGTTGATCAGGGTTACACAGATACGCAGTATTTT.

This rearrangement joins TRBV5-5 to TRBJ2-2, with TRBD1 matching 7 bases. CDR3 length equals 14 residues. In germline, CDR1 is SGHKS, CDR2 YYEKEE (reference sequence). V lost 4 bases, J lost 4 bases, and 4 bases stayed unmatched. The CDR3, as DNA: TGTGCCAGCAGCGTGGGACAGATCACCGGGGAGCTGTTTTTT. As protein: CASSVGQITGELFF.

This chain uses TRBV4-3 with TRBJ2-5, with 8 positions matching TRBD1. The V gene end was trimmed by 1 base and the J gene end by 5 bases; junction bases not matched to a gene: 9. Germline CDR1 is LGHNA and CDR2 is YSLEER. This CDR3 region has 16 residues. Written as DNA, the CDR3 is TGCGCCAGCAGCCAAGCGATTACAGGGGGAAGGGAGACCCAGTACTTC. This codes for CASSQAITGGRETQYF.

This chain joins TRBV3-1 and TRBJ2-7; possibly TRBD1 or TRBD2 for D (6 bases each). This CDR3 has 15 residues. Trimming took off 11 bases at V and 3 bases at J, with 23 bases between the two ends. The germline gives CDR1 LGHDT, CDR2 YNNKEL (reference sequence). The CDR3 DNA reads TGTGCCTGCTGCCAAGGGGGGCCTTTAGTCTACGAGCAGTACTTC. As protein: CACCQGGPLVYEQYF.

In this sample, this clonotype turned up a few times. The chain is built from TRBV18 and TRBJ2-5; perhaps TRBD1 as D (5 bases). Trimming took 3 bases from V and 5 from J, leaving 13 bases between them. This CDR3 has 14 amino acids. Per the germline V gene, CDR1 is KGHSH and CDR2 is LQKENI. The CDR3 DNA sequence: TGTGCCAGCTCACCCCCAGGGTTCGGGGAGACCCAGTACTTC. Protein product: CASSPPGFGETQYF.

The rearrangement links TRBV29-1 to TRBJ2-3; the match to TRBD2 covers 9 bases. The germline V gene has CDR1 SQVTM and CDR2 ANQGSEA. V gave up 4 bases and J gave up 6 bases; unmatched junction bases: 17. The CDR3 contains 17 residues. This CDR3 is CSVVTSGLSYLWDTQYF. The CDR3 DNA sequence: TGCAGCGTTGTAACTAGCGGGCTATCCTACTTGTGGGATACGCAGTATTTT.

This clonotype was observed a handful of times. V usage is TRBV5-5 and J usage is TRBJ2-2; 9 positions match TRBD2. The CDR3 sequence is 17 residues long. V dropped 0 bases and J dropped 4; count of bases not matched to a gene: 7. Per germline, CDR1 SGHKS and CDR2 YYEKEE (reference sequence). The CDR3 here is CASSLVGVRGGTGELFF. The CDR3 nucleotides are TGTGCCAGCAGCTTGGTCGGTGTGCGGGGGGGCACCGGGGAGCTGTTTTTT.

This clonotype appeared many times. The CDR3 DNA reads as TGTGCCAGCAGTTTATGGGCCAATTCACCCCTCCACTTT. This translates into CASSLWANSPLHF. The V gene is TRBV12-3 or TRBV12-4, the J gene TRBJ1-6; no firm D call. Trimming removed 2 bases from V and 7 bases from J, with 6 bases in between. The CDR3 sequence is 13 residues long.

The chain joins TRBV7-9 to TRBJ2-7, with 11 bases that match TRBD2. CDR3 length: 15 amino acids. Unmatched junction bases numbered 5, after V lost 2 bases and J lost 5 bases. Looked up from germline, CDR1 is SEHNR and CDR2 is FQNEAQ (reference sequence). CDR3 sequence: CASSLNSGGANEQYF. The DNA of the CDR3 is TGTGCCAGCAGCTTAAATAGCGGGGGGGCCAACGAGCAGTACTTC.

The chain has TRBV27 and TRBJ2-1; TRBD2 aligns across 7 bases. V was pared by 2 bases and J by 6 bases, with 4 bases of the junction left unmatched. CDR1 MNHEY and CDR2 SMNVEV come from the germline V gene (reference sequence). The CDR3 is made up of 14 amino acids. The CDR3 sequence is CASSLGGVINEQFF. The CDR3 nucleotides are TGTGCCAGCAGTTTAGGGGGGGTAATCAATGAGCAGTTCTTC.

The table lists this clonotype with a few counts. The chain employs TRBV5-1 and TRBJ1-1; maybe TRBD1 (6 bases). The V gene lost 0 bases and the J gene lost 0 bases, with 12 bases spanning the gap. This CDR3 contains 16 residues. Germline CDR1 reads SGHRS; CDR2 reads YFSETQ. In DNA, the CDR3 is TGCGCCAGCAGCTTGGAACCTGGACAGTTGAACACTGAAGCTTTCTTT. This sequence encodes CASSLEPGQLNTEAFF.

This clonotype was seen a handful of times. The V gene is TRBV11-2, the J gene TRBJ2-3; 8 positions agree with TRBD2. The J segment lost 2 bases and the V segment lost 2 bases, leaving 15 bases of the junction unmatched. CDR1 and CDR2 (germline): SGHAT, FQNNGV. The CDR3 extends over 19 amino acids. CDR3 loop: CASSLRRTSISVNTDTQYF. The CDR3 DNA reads TGTGCCAGCAGCTTAAGAAGGACTAGCATAAGCGTGAACACAGATACGCAGTATTTT.

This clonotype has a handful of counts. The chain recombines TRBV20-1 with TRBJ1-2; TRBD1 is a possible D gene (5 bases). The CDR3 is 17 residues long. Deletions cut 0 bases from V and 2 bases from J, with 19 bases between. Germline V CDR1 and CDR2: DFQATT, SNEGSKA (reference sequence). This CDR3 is CSARDFGQGDGNYGYTF. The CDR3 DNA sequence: TGCAGTGCTAGAGATTTTGGTCAGGGTGATGGGAACTATGGCTACACCTTC.

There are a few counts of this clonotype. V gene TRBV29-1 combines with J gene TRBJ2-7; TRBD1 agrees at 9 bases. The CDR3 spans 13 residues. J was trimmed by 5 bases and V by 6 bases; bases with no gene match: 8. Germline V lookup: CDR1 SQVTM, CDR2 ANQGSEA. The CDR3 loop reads CSVDNRGLDEQYF. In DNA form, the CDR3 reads TGCAGCGTAGACAACAGGGGGCTGGACGAGCAGTACTTC.

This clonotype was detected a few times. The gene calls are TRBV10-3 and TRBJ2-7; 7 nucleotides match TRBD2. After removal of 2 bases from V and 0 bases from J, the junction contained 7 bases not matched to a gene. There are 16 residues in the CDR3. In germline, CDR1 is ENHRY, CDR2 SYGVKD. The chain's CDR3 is CAISEGMGGSSYEQYF. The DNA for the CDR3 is TGTGCCATCAGTGAGGGCATGGGCGGGAGCTCCTACGAGCAGTACTTC.

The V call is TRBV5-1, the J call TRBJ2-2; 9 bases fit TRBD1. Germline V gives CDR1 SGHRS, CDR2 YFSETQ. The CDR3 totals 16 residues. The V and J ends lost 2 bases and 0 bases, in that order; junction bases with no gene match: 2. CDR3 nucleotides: TGCGCCAGCAGCTTAGGGACAGGGTCGAACACCGGGGAGCTGTTTTTT. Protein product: CASSLGTGSNTGELFF.